These 5 T cell receptor beta chains came from one sample sequenced in a study of T cell changes during pregnancy in multiple sclerosis. Clones were sequenced by immunoSEQ multiplex PCR, and TCRdb holds only the in-frame ones, with some missing. The table includes fewer than 140,000 clones, 75% to 95% detected once. The specimen comprised peripheral blood, sampled before pregnancy. These receptors originate from a female donor with multiple sclerosis, enrolled in a pregnancy study.

The CDR3 DNA is TGTGCCAGCAAAGTTTCTTGGACAGGGCTTTCCTATGGCTACACCTTC. Protein product: CASKVSWTGLSYGYTF. This sequence joins TRBV2 and TRBJ1-2; 8 bases fit TRBD1. V lost 7 bases to trimming and J lost 4 bases; unmatched junction nucleotides: 14. The CDR3 loop spans 16 amino acids. Germline loops: CDR1 SNHLY, CDR2 FYNNEI.

The chain recombines TRBV19 with TRBJ1-2; D is uncertain. The CDR3 is made up of 12 amino acids. Germline lookup yields CDR1 LNHDA and CDR2 SQIVND (reference sequence). The V and J ends lost 9 bases and 0 bases respectively, with 8 bases between them. CDR3 loop: CASGRANYGYTF. DNA of the CDR3: TGTGCCAGCGGGAGAGCTAACTATGGCTACACCTTC. The full variable domain, completed using reference TRBV19 and TRBJ1-2, is DGGITQSPKYLFRKEGQNVTLSCEQNLNHDAMYWYRQDPGQGLRLIYYSQIVNDFQKGDIAEGYSVSREKKESFPLTVTSAQKNPTAFYLCASGRANYGYTFGSGTRLTVV.

V usage is TRBV18 and J usage is TRBJ2-7, with TRBD2 matching over 13 bases. The CDR3 extends over 16 amino acids. The V gene end was trimmed by 6 bases and the J gene end by 5 bases; junction bases not matched to a gene: 10. The V gene's germline CDR1 is KGHSH and CDR2 LQKENI. CDR3 sequence (DNA): TGTGCCAGCTCGCGCCCCGGACTAGCGGGAGTCAACGAGCAGTACTTC. It specifies CASSRPGLAGVNEQYF. The full variable domain, completed using reference TRBV18 and TRBJ2-7, is NAGVMQNPRHLVRRRGQEARLRCSPMKGHSHVYWYRQLPEEGLKFMVYLQKENIIDESGMPKERFSAEFPKEGPSILRIQQVVRGDSAAYFCASSRPGLAGVNEQYFGPGTRLTVT.

The chain joins TRBV5-6 to TRBJ1-2; TRBD1 matches at 8 bases. Germline loops: CDR1 SGHDT, CDR2 YYEEEE. After removal of 0 bases from V and 8 bases from J, the junction contained 12 bases not matched to a gene. The CDR3 is made up of 16 amino acids. For the CDR3, the DNA is TGTGCCAGCAGCTTGGTCCCGCCGGGACAGGCTTCGGGCTACACCTTC. Encoded protein: CASSLVPPGQASGYTF.

The genes are TRBV6-1 and TRBJ1-2; 7 bases line up with TRBD1. The germline gives CDR1 MNHNS, CDR2 SASEGT. Germline trimming cut 5 bases from V and 7 bases from J; bases unmatched to any gene: 7. The CDR3 totals 13 residues. The CDR3 sequence: CASSSYRGSGYTF. CDR3 sequence (DNA): TGTGCCAGCAGTTCCTACAGGGGAAGTGGCTACACCTTC.